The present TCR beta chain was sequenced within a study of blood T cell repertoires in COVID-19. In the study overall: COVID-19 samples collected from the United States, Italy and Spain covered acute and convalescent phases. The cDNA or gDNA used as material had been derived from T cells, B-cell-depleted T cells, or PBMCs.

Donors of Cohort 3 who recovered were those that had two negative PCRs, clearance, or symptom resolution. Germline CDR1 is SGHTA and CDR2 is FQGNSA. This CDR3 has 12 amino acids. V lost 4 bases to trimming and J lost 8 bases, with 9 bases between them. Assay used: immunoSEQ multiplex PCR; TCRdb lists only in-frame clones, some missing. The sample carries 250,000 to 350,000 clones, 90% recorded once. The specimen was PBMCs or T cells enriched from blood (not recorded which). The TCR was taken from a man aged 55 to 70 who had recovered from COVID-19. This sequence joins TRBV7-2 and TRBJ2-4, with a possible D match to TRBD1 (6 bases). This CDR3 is CASSSRGDIQYF. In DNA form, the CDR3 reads TGTGCCAGCAGCTCCAGGGGAGACATTCAGTACTTC.